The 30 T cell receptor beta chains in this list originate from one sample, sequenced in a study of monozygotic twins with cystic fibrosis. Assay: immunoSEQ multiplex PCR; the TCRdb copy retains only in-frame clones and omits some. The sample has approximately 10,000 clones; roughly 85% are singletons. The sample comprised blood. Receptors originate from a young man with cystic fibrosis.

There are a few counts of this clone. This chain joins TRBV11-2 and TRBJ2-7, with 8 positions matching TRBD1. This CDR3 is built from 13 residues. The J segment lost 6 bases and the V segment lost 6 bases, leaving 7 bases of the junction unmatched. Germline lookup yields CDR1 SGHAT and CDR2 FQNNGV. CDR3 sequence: CASSPGQGREQYF. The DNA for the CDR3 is TGTGCCAGCAGTCCCGGACAGGGTCGCGAGCAGTACTTC. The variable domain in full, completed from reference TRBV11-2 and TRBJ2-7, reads EAGVAQSPRYKIIEKRQSVAFWCNPISGHATLYWYQQILGQGPKLLIQFQNNGVVDDSQLPKDRFSAERLKGVDSTLKIQPAKLEDSAVYLCASSPGQGREQYFGPGTRLTVT.

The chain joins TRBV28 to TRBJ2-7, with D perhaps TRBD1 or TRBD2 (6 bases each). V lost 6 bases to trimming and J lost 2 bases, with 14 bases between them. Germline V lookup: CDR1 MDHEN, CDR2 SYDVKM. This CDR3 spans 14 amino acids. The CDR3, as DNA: TGTGCCAGCAGGACTCGGGGGCCAGCCTACGAGCAGTACTTC. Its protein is CASRTRGPAYEQYF.

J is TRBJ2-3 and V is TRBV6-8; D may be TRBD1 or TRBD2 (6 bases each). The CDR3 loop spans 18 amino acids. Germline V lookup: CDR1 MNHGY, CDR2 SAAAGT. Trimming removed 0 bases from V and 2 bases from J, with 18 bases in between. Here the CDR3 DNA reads TGTGCCAGCAGTTACTCGTCTACGGGGGCAGGGTCCACAGATACGCAGTATTTT. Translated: CASSYSSTGAGSTDTQYF.

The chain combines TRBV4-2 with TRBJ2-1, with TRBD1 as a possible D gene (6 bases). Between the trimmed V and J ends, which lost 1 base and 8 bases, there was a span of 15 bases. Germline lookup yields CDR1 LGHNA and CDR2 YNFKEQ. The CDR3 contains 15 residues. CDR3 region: CASSQVTGGAYEQFF. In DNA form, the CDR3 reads TGTGCCAGCAGCCAAGTGACAGGCGGCGCGTATGAGCAGTTCTTC.

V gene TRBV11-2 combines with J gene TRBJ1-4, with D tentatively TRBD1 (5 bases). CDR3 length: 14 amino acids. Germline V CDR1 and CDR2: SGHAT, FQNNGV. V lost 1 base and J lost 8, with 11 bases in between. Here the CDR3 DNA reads TGTGCCAGCAGCTTAGGAGGGGTTGGCGAAAAACTGTTTTTT. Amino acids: CASSLGGVGEKLFF.

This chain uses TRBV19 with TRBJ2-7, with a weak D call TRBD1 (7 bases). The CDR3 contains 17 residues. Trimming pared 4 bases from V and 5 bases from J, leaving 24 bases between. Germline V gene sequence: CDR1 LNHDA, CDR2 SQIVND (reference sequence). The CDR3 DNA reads TGTGCCAGTAGTAGGAGGGGGCAGAGAGGTTCATCTGACGAGCAGTACTTC. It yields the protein CASSRRGQRGSSDEQYF.

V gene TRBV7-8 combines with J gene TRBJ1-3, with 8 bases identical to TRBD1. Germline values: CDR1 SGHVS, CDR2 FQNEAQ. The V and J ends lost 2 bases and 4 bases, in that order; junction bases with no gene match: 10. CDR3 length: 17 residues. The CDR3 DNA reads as TGTGCCAGCAGCTTAACCCCCGGACAGGGCCAAGGAAACACCATATATTTT. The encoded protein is CASSLTPGQGQGNTIYF.

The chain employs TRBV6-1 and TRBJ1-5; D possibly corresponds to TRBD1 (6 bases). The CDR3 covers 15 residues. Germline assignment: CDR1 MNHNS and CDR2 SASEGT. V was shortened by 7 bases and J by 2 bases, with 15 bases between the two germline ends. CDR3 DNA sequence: TGTGCCAGCACATTACAGGGTTTCGGCAATCAGCCCCAGCATTTT. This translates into CASTLQGFGNQPQHF.

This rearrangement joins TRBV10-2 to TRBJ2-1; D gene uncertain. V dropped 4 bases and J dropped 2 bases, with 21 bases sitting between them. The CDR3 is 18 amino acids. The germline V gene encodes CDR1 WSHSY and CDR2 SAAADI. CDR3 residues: CASSVNSLGVGTYNEQFF. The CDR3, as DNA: TGCGCCAGCAGTGTTAATTCTCTTGGGGTAGGGACCTACAATGAGCAGTTCTTC.

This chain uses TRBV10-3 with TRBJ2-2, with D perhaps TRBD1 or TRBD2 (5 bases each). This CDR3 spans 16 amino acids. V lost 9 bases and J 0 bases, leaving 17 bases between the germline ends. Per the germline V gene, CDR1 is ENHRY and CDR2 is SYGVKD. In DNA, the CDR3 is TGTGCCATGGGGGTCGGACCCGACTCGAACACCGGGGAGCTGTTTTTT. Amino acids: CAMGVGPDSNTGELFF.

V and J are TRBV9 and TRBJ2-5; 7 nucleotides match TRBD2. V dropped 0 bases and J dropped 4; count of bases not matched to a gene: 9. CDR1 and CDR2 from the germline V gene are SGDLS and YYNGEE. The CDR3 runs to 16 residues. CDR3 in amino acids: CASSVGAGRGSETQYF. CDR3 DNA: TGTGCCAGCAGCGTAGGGGCAGGGAGGGGATCAGAGACCCAGTACTTC.

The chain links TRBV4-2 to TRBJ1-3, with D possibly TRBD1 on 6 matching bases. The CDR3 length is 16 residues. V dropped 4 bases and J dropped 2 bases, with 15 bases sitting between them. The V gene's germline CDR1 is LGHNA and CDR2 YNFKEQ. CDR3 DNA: TGTGCCAGCAGCCCCGGGACAAGGGTGCCTGGAAACACCATATATTTT. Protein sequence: CASSPGTRVPGNTIYF.

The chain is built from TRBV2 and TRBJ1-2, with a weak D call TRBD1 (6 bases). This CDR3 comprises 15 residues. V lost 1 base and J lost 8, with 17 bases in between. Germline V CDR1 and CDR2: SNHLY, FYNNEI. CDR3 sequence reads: CASSEDRARREGYTF. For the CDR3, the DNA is TGTGCCAGCAGTGAAGACAGGGCCCGCCGGGAGGGCTACACCTTC.

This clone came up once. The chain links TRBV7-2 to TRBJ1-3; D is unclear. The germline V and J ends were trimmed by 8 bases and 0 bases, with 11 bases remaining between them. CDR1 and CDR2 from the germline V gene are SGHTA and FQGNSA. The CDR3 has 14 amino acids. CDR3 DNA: TGTGCCAGCGGAGGCCAGAGCTCTGGAAACACCATATATTTT. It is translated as CASGGQSSGNTIYF.

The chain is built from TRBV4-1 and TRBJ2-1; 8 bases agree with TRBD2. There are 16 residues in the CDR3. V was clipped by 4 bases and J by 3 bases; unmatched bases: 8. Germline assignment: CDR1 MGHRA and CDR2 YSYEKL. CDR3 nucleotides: TGCGCCAGCAGCCGCCCCGGGACTAGAGACTACAATGAGCAGTTCTTC. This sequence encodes CASSRPGTRDYNEQFF.

Written as DNA, the CDR3 is TGTGCCAGCAGCTTACGACCGCGGACAGGTGCTAGGGGTACCGAGTACGAGCAGTACTTC. It codes for CASSLRPRTGARGTEYEQYF. The gene calls are TRBV7-8 and TRBJ2-7; 7 bases line up with TRBD1. This CDR3 has 20 amino acids. CDR1 SGHVS and CDR2 FQNEAQ come from the germline V gene. V was clipped by 2 bases and J by 4 bases; unmatched bases: 23.

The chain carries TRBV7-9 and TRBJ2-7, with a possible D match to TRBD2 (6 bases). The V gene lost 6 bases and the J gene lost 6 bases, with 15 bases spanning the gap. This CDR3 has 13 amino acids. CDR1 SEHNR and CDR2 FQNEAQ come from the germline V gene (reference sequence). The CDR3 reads CASSRLGPLEQYF. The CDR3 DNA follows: TGTGCCAGCAGTCGACTAGGCCCCCTCGAGCAGTACTTC.

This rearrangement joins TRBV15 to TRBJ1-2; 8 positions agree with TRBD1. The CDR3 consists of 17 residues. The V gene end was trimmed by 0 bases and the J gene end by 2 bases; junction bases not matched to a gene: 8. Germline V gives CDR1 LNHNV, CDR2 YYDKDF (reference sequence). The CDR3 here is CATSRDRATGANYGYTF. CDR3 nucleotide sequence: TGTGCCACCAGCAGAGATCGCGCGACAGGGGCAAACTATGGCTACACCTTC.

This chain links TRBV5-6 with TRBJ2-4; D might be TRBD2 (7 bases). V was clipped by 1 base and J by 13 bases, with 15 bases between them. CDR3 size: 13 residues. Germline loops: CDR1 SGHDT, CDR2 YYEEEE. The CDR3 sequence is CASSLTSSGTQYF. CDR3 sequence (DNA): TGTGCCAGCAGCTTGACCTCCAGCGGGACACAGTACTTC.

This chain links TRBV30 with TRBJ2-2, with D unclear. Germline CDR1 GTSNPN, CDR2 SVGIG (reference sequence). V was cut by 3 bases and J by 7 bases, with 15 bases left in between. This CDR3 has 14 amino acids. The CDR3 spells CAWSPLGVGGELFF. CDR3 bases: TGTGCCTGGAGCCCACTTGGGGTGGGCGGGGAGCTGTTTTTT. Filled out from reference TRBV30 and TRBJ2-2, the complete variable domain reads SQTIHQWPATLVQPVGSPLSLECTVEGTSNPNLYWYRQAAGRGLQLLFYSVGIGQISSEVPQNLSASRPQDRQFILSSKKLLLSDSGFYLCAWSPLGVGGELFFGEGSRLTVL.

The CDR3: CAWIKTGTREKLFF. CDR3 DNA: TGTGCCTGGATCAAGACAGGGACTCGTGAAAAACTGTTTTTT. The J gene is TRBJ1-4, the V gene TRBV30, with 7 bases matching TRBD1. This CDR3 comprises 14 residues. Germline CDR1 and CDR2: GTSNPN and SVGIG (reference sequence). V lost 4 bases and J lost 7; bases outside the gene matches: 9.

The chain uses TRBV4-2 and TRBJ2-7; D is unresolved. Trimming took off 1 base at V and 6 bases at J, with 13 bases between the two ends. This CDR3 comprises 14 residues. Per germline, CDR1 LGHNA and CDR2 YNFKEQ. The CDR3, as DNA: TGTGCCAGCAGCCAAGGAGGTCTAGTTCCCGAGCAGTACTTC. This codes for CASSQGGLVPEQYF.

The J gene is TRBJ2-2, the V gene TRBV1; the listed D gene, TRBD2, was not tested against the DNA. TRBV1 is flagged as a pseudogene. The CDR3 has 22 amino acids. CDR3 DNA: TGCACCAGCAGCCAAGCACTTTACCAGGGACTAGCGGGAGACCCGAACACCGGGGAGCTGTTTTTT. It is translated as CTSSQALYQGLAGDPNTGELFF.

DNA of the CDR3: TGTGCCAGCAGCCTGGGACAACCTTATGGCTACACCTTC. It is translated as CASSLGQPYGYTF. This chain uses TRBV6-5 with TRBJ1-2, with TRBD1 as a possible D gene (6 bases). V lost 6 bases and J lost 5, with 13 bases in between. The CDR3 totals 13 residues. CDR1 is MNHEY and CDR2 is SVGAGI in the germline V gene.

CDR3 in DNA: TGTGCCAGCAGTTACTCAGAGACTAGAGATACGCAGTATTTT. Amino acids: CASSYSETRDTQYF. The chain carries TRBV6-5 and TRBJ2-3; TRBD2 might be the D (6 bases). This CDR3 is 14 amino acids long. The germline V gene encodes CDR1 MNHEY and CDR2 SVGAGI. Trimming stripped 0 bases from V and 5 bases from J, with 9 bases between.

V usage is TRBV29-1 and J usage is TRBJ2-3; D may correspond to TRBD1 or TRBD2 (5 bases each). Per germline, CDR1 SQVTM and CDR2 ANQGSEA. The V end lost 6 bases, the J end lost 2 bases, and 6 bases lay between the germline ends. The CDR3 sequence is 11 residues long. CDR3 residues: CSVGATDTQYF. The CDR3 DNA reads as TGCAGCGTCGGGGCCACAGATACGCAGTATTTT.

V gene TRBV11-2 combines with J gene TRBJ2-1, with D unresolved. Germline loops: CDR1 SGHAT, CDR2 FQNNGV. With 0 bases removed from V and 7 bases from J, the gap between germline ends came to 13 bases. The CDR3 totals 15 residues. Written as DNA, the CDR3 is TGTGCCAGCAGCTTAGAGGGTCCCCTCTCAAATGAGCAGTTCTTC. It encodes CASSLEGPLSNEQFF.

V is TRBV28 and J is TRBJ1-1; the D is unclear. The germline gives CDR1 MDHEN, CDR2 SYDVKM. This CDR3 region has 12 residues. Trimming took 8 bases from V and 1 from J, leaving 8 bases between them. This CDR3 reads CASLYRNTEAFF. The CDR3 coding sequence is TGTGCCAGCCTTTACCGGAACACTGAAGCTTTCTTT.

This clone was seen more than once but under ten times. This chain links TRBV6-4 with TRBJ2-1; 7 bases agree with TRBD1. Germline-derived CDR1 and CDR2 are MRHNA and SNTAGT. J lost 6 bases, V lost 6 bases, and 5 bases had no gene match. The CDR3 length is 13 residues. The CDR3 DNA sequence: TGTGCCAGCAGCCAGGGGGATCGCAATGAGCAGTTCTTC. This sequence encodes CASSQGDRNEQFF.

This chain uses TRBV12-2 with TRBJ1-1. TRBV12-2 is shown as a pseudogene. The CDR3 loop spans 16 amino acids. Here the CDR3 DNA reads TGTGCAAGTCGCACGGGACCGGAGACGCTGGGTACTGAAGCTTTCTTT. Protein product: CASRTGPETLGTEAFF.